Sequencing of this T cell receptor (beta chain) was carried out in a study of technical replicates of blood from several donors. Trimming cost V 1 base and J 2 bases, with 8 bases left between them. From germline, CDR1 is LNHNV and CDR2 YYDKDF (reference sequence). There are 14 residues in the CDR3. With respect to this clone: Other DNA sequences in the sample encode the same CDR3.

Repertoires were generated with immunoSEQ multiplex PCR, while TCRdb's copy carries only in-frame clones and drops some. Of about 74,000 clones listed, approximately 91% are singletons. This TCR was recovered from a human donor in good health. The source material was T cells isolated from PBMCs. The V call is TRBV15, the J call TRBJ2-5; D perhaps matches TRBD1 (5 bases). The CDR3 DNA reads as TGTGCCACCAGCAGAGCTGGACAACAAGAGACCCAGTACTTC. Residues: CATSRAGQQETQYF.